These 4 T cell receptor beta chains share one sample of origin, sequenced in a study of OX40 agonist ivuxolimab in advanced cancers. Sequenced by immunoSEQ multiplex PCR; TCRdb stores in-frame clones only, minus some. The sample has some 74,000 clones, 88% seen once; the top ten hold under 1.1%. The material was CD4+ or CD8+ T cells sorted from blood, obtained in a trial of the OX40 agonist ivuxolimab. The receptors derive from an adult with an advanced solid tumor such as melanoma, head and neck, liver or kidney cancer.

The count of this clone is one. The chain uses TRBV19 and TRBJ2-3, with 8 bases that match TRBD1. The CDR3 loop spans 16 amino acids. V shed 6 bases, J shed 6 bases, and the junction held 14 bases outside the gene matches. Germline CDR1 LNHDA, CDR2 SQIVND (reference sequence). The CDR3 sequence is CASSRSWAGGEDTQYF. The DNA for the CDR3 is TGTGCCAGTAGCCGATCGTGGGCAGGGGGCGAGGATACGCAGTATTTT.

This chain joins TRBV5-1 and TRBJ2-7, with 7 bases lining up with TRBD1. Germline CDR1 reads SGHRS; CDR2 reads YFSETQ. The CDR3 covers 14 residues. J was trimmed by 4 bases and V by 4 bases; bases with no gene match: 8. The chain's CDR3 is CASSPRDRLYEQYF. The CDR3, as DNA: TGCGCCAGCAGCCCCCGGGACAGACTATACGAGCAGTACTTC.

V is TRBV7-2 and J is TRBJ1-5; D gene unclear. Germline CDR1 and CDR2: SGHTA and FQGNSA. This CDR3 has 15 amino acids. V was shortened by 4 bases and J by 4 bases, with 14 bases between the two germline ends. The CDR3 protein is CASSSVGPSNQPQHF. The DNA for the CDR3 is TGTGCCAGCAGCTCGGTTGGACCCTCAAATCAGCCCCAGCATTTT.

This chain uses TRBV7-2 with TRBJ1-3; maybe TRBD1 (5 bases). V was pared by 8 bases and J by 0 bases, with 11 bases between. The CDR3 extends over 14 amino acids. The germline gives CDR1 SGHTA, CDR2 FQGNSA. CDR3 nucleotides: TGTGCCAGCCGCCTCGGGGGCTCTGGAAACACCATATATTTT. Translated: CASRLGGSGNTIYF.